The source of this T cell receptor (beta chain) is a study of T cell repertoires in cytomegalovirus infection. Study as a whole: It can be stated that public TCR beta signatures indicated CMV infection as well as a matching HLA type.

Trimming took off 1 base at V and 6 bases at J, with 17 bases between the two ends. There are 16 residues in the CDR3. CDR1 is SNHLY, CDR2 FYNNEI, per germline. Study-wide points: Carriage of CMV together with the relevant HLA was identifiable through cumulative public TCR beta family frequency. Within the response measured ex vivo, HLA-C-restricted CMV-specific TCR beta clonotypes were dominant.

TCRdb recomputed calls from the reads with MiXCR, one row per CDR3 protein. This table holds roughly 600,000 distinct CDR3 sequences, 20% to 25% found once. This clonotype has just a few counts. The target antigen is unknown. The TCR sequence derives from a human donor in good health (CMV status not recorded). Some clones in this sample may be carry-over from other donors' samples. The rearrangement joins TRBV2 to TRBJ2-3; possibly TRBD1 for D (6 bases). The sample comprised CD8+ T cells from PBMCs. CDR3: CASSEVETGHMDTQYF. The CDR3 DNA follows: TGTGCCAGCAGTGAAGTGGAGACAGGCCACATGGATACGCAGTATTTT.